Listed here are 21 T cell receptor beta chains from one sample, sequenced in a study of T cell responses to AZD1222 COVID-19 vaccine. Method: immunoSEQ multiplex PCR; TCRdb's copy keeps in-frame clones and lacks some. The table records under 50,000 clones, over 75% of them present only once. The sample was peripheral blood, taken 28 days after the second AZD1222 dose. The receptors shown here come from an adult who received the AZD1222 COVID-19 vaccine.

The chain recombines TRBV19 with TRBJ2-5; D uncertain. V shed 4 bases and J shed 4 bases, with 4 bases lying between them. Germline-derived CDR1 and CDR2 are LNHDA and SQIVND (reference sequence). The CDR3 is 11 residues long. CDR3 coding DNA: TGTGCCAGTAGTACTCGAGAGACCCAGTACTTC. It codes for CASSTRETQYF.

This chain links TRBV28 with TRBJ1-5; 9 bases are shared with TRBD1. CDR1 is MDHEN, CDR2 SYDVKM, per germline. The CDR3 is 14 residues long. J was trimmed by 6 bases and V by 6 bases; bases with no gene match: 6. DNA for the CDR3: TGTGCCAGCAGACGACAGGGGGATGGTCAGCCCCAGCATTTT. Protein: CASRRQGDGQPQHF. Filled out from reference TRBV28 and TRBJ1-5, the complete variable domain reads DVKVTQSSRYLVKRTGEKVFLECVQDMDHENMFWYRQDPGLGLRLIYFSYDVKMKEKGDIPEGYSVSREKKERFSLILESASTNQTSMYLCASRRQGDGQPQHFGDGTRLSIL.

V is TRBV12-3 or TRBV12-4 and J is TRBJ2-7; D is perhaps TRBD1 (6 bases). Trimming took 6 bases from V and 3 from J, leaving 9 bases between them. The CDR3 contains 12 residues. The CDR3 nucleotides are TGTGCCAGCAGCCAGACAGGCTACGAGCAGTACTTC. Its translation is CASSQTGYEQYF.

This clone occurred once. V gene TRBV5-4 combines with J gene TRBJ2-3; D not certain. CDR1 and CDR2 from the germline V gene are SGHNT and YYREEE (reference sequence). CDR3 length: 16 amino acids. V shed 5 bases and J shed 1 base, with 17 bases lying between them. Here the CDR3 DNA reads TGTGCCAGCAGTGCCTTGGGCACTCCGGGCACAGATACGCAGTATTTT. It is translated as CASSALGTPGTDTQYF.

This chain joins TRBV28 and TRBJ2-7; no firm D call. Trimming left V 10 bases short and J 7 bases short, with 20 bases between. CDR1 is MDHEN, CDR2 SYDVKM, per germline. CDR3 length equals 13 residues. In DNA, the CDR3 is TGTGCCACCATATGGCCCCAAGGAAGAGAGCAGTACTTC. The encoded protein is CATIWPQGREQYF. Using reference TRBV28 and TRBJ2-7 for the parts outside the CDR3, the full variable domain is DVKVTQSSRYLVKRTGEKVFLECVQDMDHENMFWYRQDPGLGLRLIYFSYDVKMKEKGDIPEGYSVSREKKERFSLILESASTNQTSMYLCATIWPQGREQYFGPGTRLTVT.

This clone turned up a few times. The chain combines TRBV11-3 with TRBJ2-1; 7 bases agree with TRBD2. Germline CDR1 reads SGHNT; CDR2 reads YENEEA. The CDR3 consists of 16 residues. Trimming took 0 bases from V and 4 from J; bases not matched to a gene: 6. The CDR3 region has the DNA TGTGCCAGCAGCTTAGAATGGCGGGGGTCATACAATGAGCAGTTCTTC. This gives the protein CASSLEWRGSYNEQFF.

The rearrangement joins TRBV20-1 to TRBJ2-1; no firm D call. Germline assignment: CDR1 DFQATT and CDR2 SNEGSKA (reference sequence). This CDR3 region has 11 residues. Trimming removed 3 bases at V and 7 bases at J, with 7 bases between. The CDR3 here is CSASLWNEQFF. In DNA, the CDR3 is TGCAGTGCTAGCCTATGGAATGAGCAGTTCTTC.

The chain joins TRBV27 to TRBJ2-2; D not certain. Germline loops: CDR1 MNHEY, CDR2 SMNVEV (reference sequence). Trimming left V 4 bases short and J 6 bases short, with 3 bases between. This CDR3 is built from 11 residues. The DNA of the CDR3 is TGTGCCAGCAGTTCAGCCGGGGAGCTGTTTTTT. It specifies CASSSAGELFF.

CDR3 region: CAPKGSTGTVAYNEQFF. The CDR3 coding sequence is TGTGCCCCAAAGGGGTCCACCGGGACAGTTGCCTACAATGAGCAGTTCTTC. This sequence joins TRBV19 and TRBJ2-1, with 7 bases matching TRBD1. The CDR3 extends over 17 amino acids. V gave up 11 bases and J gave up 2 bases; unmatched junction bases: 18. Germline V gene data show CDR1 as LNHDA and CDR2 as SQIVND (reference sequence).

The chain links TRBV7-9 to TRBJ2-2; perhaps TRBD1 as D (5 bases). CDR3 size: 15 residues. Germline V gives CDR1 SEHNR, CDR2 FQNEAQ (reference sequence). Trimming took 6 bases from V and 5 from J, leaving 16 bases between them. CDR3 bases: TGTGCCAGCAGTTCTCCAGGACATAATACCGGGGAGCTGTTTTTT. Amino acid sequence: CASSSPGHNTGELFF.

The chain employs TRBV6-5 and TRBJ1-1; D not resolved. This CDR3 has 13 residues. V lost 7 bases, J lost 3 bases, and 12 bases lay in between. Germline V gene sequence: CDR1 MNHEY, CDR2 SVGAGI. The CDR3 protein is CASIPPGYTEAFF. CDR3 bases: TGTGCCAGCATTCCCCCCGGATACACTGAAGCTTTCTTT.

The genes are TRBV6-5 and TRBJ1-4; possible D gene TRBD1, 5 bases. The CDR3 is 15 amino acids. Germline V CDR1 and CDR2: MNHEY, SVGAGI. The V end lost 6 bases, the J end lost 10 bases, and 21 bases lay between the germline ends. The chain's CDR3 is CASRADSPGEVKLFF. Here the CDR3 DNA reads TGTGCCAGCAGAGCCGACAGCCCTGGTGAGGTAAAACTGTTTTTT.

CDR3 nucleotides: TGTGCCAGCAGCTTGGCCAGGAGAGGCAATCAGCCCCAGCATTTT. The encoded protein is CASSLARRGNQPQHF. The chain joins TRBV5-6 to TRBJ1-5; the D is unclear. Germline V gene lookup returns CDR1 SGHDT and CDR2 YYEEEE. The CDR3 spans 15 residues. Trimming removed 0 bases from V and 2 bases from J, with 9 bases in between.

CDR3 region: CASSRDWEVHNEQFF. The CDR3 DNA reads TGTGCCAGCAGTCGCGACTGGGAGGTACACAATGAGCAGTTCTTC. The chain couples TRBV6-5 to TRBJ2-1; tentatively, D is TRBD2 (6 bases). Per the germline V gene, CDR1 is MNHEY and CDR2 is SVGAGI. Trimming stripped 5 bases from V and 5 bases from J, with 16 bases between. The CDR3 has 15 residues.

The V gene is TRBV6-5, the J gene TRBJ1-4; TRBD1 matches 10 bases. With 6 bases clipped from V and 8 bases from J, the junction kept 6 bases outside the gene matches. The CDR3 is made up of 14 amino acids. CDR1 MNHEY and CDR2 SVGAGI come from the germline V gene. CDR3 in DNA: TGTGCCAGCAGGCCAGGGGACAGGGGAGAAAAACTGTTTTTT. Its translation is CASRPGDRGEKLFF.

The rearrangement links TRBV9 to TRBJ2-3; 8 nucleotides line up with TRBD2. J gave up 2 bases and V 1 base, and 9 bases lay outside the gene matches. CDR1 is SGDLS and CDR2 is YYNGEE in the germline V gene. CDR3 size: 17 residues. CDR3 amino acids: CASSVPAGGRFTDTQYF. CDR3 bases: TGTGCCAGCAGCGTACCAGCGGGCGGGAGGTTCACAGATACGCAGTATTTT.

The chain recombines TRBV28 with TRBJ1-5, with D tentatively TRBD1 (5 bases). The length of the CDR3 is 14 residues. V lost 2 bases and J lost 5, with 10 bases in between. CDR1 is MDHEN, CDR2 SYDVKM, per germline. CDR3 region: CASSLVGTHQPQHF. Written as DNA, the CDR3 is TGTGCCAGCAGTTTAGTAGGGACCCATCAGCCCCAGCATTTT.

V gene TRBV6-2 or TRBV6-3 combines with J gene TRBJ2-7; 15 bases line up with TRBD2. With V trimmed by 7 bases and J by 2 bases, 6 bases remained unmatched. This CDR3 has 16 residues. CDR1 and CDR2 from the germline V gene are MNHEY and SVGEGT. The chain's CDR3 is CASTPRTSGRAYEQYF. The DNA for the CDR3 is TGTGCCAGCACCCCACGGACTAGCGGGAGGGCCTACGAGCAGTACTTC.

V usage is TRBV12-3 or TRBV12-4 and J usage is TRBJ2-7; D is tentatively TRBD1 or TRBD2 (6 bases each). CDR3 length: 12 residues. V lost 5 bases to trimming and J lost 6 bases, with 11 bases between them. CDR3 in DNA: TGTGCCAGCAGTCCTAAGGGGGGCGAGCAGTACTTC. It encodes CASSPKGGEQYF.

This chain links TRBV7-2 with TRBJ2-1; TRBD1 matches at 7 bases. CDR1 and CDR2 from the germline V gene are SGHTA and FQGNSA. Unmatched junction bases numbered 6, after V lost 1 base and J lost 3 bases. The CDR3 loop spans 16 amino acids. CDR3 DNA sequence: TGTGCCAGCAGCTTAGGACCCAGGGGGTTCTACAATGAGCAGTTCTTC. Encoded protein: CASSLGPRGFYNEQFF.

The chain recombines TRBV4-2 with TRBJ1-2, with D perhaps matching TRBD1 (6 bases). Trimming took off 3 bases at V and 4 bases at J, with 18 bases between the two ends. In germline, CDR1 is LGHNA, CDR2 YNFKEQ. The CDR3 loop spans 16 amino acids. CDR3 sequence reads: CASSQVVEGGAYGYTF. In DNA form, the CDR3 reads TGTGCCAGCAGCCAGGTCGTTGAGGGGGGGGCCTATGGCTACACCTTC.